This TCR beta chain was identified during a study of monozygotic twins with inflammatory bowel disease. UMIs with a 6-nucleotide sample barcode were added by template switching. TCRdb derives one entry per CDR3 protein from the 5' RACE reads, leaving out DNA. This repertoire includes hundreds of thousands of distinct CDR3 sequences. The source of this sequence is a human donor with ulcerative colitis or Crohn's disease, or a healthy co-twin of an affected twin (not recorded which). The sequencing input was blood.

The CDR3 here is CASSRRGGSTDTQYF. The gene calls are TRBV7-2 and TRBJ2-3; TCRdb calls TRBD2, which cannot be checked without DNA. This CDR3 has 15 residues. Germline V gene lookup returns CDR1 SGHTA and CDR2 FQGNSA.